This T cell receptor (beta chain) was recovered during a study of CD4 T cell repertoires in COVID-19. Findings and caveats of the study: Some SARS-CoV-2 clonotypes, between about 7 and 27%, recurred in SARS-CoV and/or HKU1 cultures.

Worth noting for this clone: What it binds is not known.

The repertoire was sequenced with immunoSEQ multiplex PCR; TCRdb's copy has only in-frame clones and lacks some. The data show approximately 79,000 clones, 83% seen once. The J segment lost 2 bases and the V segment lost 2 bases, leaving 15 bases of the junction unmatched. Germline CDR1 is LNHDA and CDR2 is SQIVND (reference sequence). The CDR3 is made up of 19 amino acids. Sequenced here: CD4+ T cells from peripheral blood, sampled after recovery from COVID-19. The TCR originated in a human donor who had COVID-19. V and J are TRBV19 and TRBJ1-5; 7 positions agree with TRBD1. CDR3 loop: CASSIRQGRLNGGNQPQHF. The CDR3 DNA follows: TGTGCCAGTAGTATAAGACAGGGACGTTTAAATGGAGGCAATCAGCCCCAGCATTTT.